One sample yielded the 32 T cell receptor beta chains listed below, sequenced in a study of blood T cell repertoires in COVID-19. Repertoires were generated with immunoSEQ multiplex PCR, while TCRdb's copy carries only in-frame clones and drops some. The sample has about 120,000 clones, almost 70% seen once. The sequenced sample consisted of peripheral blood. The receptors were sampled from a woman in her 70s with acute or convalescent COVID-19.

V usage is TRBV14 and J usage is TRBJ1-2, with D unresolved. Germline V CDR1 and CDR2: SGHDN, FVKESK. This CDR3 is 15 amino acids long. V lost 0 bases, J lost 5 bases, and 13 bases lay in between. CDR3 amino acids: CASSQDSRVPYGYTF. CDR3 bases: TGTGCCAGCAGCCAAGATAGTCGGGTGCCTTATGGCTACACCTTC.

The chain carries TRBV7-9 and TRBJ1-4; 9 positions agree with TRBD1. Germline V gene lookup returns CDR1 SEHNR and CDR2 FQNEAQ (reference sequence). V was clipped by 0 bases and J by 9 bases; unmatched bases: 2. The CDR3 spans 14 residues. CDR3 sequence reads: CASSLAGTGQKLFF. CDR3 bases: TGTGCCAGCAGCTTAGCCGGGACAGGGCAAAAACTGTTTTTT.

This clone was counted a few times. The chain links TRBV6-5 to TRBJ2-5; perhaps TRBD1 as D (5 bases). This CDR3 comprises 14 residues. Germline CDR1 is MNHEY and CDR2 is SVGAGI. Between the trimmed V and J ends, which lost 0 bases and 4 bases, there was a span of 9 bases. CDR3 in amino acids: CASSYSGRAETQYF. DNA for the CDR3: TGTGCCAGCAGTTACTCGGGCAGGGCAGAGACCCAGTACTTC.

The chain links TRBV5-1 to TRBJ1-1, with unresolved D. CDR1 and CDR2 (germline): SGHRS, YFSETQ. Trimming cost V 0 bases and J 2 bases, with 8 bases left between them. The CDR3 runs 14 residues. The CDR3 protein is CASSLVGSNTEAFF. Here the CDR3 DNA reads TGCGCCAGCAGCTTGGTGGGCAGTAACACTGAAGCTTTCTTT. The full variable domain, rest sourced from reference TRBV5-1 and TRBJ1-1, is KAGVTQTPRYLIKTRGQQVTLSCSPISGHRSVSWYQQTPGQGLQFLFEYFSETQRNKGNFPGRFSGRQFSNSRSEMNVSTLELGDSALYLCASSLVGSNTEAFFGQGTRLTVV.

The V gene is TRBV7-8, the J gene TRBJ2-5; tentatively, D is TRBD1 (5 bases). The germline CDR1 and CDR2 sequences are SGHVS and FQNEAQ. V lost 4 bases and J lost 4, with 13 bases in between. The CDR3 is 14 residues long. For the CDR3, the DNA is TGTGCCAGCAGCTCGCAGGGATACGGAGAGACCCAGTACTTC. Amino acid sequence: CASSSQGYGETQYF.

This chain joins TRBV5-6 and TRBJ2-5, with a possible D match to TRBD2 (6 bases). Trimming stripped 4 bases from V and 5 bases from J, with 15 bases between. This CDR3 has 14 amino acids. In germline, CDR1 is SGHDT, CDR2 YYEEEE. The CDR3 sequence: CASSRTLAIETQYF. The CDR3 DNA follows: TGTGCCAGCAGCCGAACTCTAGCGATCGAGACCCAGTACTTC.

This clone came up a few times. The chain joins TRBV14 to TRBJ1-6, with TRBD1 as a possible D gene (5 bases). This CDR3 comprises 13 residues. V was shortened by 7 bases and J by 6 bases, with 10 bases between the two germline ends. Germline V gene sequence: CDR1 SGHDN, CDR2 FVKESK. CDR3: CASNPGGNSPLHF. CDR3 in DNA: TGTGCCAGCAATCCCGGGGGTAATTCACCCCTCCACTTT. The complete variable domain, with remaining parts taken from reference TRBV14 and TRBJ1-6, reads EAGVTQFPSHSVIEKGQTVTLRCDPISGHDNLYWYRRVMGKEIKFLLHFVKESKQDESGMPNNRFLAERTGGTYSTLKVQPAELEDSGVYFCASNPGGNSPLHFGNGTRLTVT.

This clone has only a few counts. The V call is TRBV6-5, the J call TRBJ1-2; TRBD1 matches at 11 bases. V lost 2 bases, J lost 4 bases, and 6 bases stayed unmatched. From germline, CDR1 is MNHEY and CDR2 SVGAGI. The CDR3 runs to 16 residues. CDR3 loop: CASSYVRTGGSYGYTF. In DNA form, the CDR3 reads TGTGCCAGCAGTTACGTCCGGACAGGGGGCAGCTATGGCTACACCTTC.

This clone was seen a single time. This chain uses TRBV28 with TRBJ1-2, with TRBD1 matching over 11 bases. V shed 8 bases, J shed 3 bases, and the junction held 5 bases outside the gene matches. The length of the CDR3 is 14 residues. Germline lookup yields CDR1 MDHEN and CDR2 SYDVKM. CDR3 residues: CASRDRGIDYGYTF. The CDR3 region has the DNA TGTGCCAGCCGGGACAGGGGGATTGACTATGGCTACACCTTC.

This chain links TRBV6-4 with TRBJ2-1, with 9 bases aligning to TRBD2. V lost 3 bases, J lost 3 bases, and 3 bases stayed unmatched. The CDR3 contains 15 residues. Germline lookup yields CDR1 MRHNA and CDR2 SNTAGT. CDR3 coding DNA: TGTGCCAGCAGTGAAATAGCGGGAGACTACAATGAGCAGTTCTTC. Protein: CASSEIAGDYNEQFF.

The chain uses TRBV28 and TRBJ1-5; 8 bases align to TRBD1. J gave up 5 bases and V 10 bases, and 7 bases lay outside the gene matches. CDR3 length: 13 residues. CDR1 is MDHEN, CDR2 SYDVKM, per germline. The CDR3 spells CAIRQGTYQPQHF. The CDR3 DNA reads as TGTGCCATCCGACAGGGGACATATCAGCCCCAGCATTTT.

The chain joins TRBV6-5 to TRBJ1-1; 9 nucleotides match TRBD1. CDR1 and CDR2 (germline): MNHEY, SVGAGI. With V trimmed by 6 bases and J by 1 base, 3 bases remained unmatched. CDR3 length: 14 residues. The CDR3 spells CASRPGQGNTEAFF. The CDR3 DNA follows: TGTGCCAGCAGACCGGGACAGGGGAACACTGAAGCTTTCTTT.

This clone has just a few counts. V gene TRBV3-1 (or the pseudogene TRBV3-2) combines with J gene TRBJ2-1; possibly TRBD2 for D (6 bases). This CDR3 spans 17 amino acids. From germline, CDR1 is LGHDT and CDR2 YNNKEL (reference sequence). V lost 0 bases and J lost 6, with 18 bases in between. Here the CDR3 reads CASSQDRLGRGCNEQFF. The CDR3 nucleotides read TGTGCCAGCAGCCAAGATCGGTTGGGTCGGGGGTGCAATGAGCAGTTCTTC.

This clone was recorded many times. This sample also contains other DNA sequences that code for the same CDR3. CDR3 protein: CASSLRRGYNEQFF. The CDR3 DNA reads TGTGCCAGCAGTTTACGCAGGGGCTACAATGAGCAGTTCTTC. This chain connects TRBV27 to TRBJ2-1; D possibly corresponds to TRBD1 (6 bases). Trimming pared 2 bases from V and 3 bases from J, leaving 8 bases between. The CDR3 totals 14 residues. CDR1 is MNHEY, CDR2 SMNVEV, per germline (reference sequence).

Only a few counts were recorded for this clone. The rearrangement uses TRBV7-8 and TRBJ2-5, with 7 nucleotides matching TRBD2. V dropped 1 base and J dropped 2; count of bases not matched to a gene: 4. This CDR3 is 15 amino acids long. Germline V CDR1 and CDR2: SGHVS, FQNEAQ. The CDR3 region is CASSLGGGRQETQYF. The DNA for the CDR3 is TGTGCCAGCAGCTTAGGGGGGGGAAGGCAAGAGACCCAGTACTTC.

CDR3 bases: TGTGCCTGGAGTGGGGACAGGGGGGCCTACAATGAGCAGTTCTTC. As protein: CAWSGDRGAYNEQFF. The J gene is TRBJ2-1, the V gene TRBV30, with 11 bases identical to TRBD1. The germline V gene encodes CDR1 GTSNPN and CDR2 SVGIG (reference sequence). Losses at the gene ends were 1 base for V and 2 bases for J; bases not matched to a gene: 1. This CDR3 has 15 residues.

A few counts support this clone. V usage is TRBV25-1 and J usage is TRBJ1-1; D remains ambiguous. This CDR3 contains 15 residues. V lost 0 bases to trimming and J lost 0 bases, with 8 bases between them. CDR1 and CDR2 (germline): MGHDK, SYGVNS. The CDR3 is CASSEYEAMNTEAFF. The CDR3 region has the DNA TGTGCCAGCAGTGAATACGAGGCGATGAACACTGAAGCTTTCTTT.

This sequence joins TRBV2 and TRBJ1-2, with a weak D call TRBD1 (5 bases). V was pared by 7 bases and J by 1 base, with 13 bases between. The CDR3 totals 14 residues. Germline V CDR1 and CDR2: SNHLY, FYNNEI. CDR3 amino acids: CASTPKGRNYGYTF. The CDR3 region has the DNA TGTGCCAGCACCCCGAAGGGGCGTAACTATGGCTACACCTTC.

This clone was seen a few times. This rearrangement joins TRBV5-1 to TRBJ2-2; perhaps TRBD1 as D (6 bases). Germline V gives CDR1 SGHRS, CDR2 YFSETQ. The V end lost 6 bases, the J end lost 2 bases, and 11 bases lay between the germline ends. The CDR3 loop spans 14 amino acids. This CDR3 reads CASTLDSNTGELFF. The CDR3 DNA sequence: TGCGCCAGCACGCTGGACAGTAACACCGGGGAGCTGTTTTTT.

V gene TRBV6-5 combines with J gene TRBJ1-1; 8 nucleotides match TRBD1. There are 14 residues in the CDR3. Germline V CDR1 and CDR2: MNHEY, SVGAGI. Trimming at V came to 2 bases and at J to 6 bases, leaving 5 bases not matched to a gene. In DNA, the CDR3 is TGTGCCAGCAGTTACCGGGGACAGGCGGCTGAAGCTTTCTTT. Its protein is CASSYRGQAAEAFF.

The rearrangement joins TRBV5-1 to TRBJ1-6; 8 nucleotides align to TRBD1. The germline gives CDR1 SGHRS, CDR2 YFSETQ. The V gene end was trimmed by 4 bases and the J gene end by 9 bases; junction bases not matched to a gene: 9. This CDR3 has 15 residues. CDR3 sequence: CASSPGTGEGSPLHF. For the CDR3, the DNA is TGCGCCAGCAGCCCAGGGACAGGTGAGGGTTCACCCCTCCACTTT.

The V gene is TRBV7-9, the J gene TRBJ1-4, with 8 nucleotides matching TRBD1. Trimming removed 3 bases from V and 6 bases from J; junction bases left unmatched: 3. The CDR3 is made up of 14 amino acids. CDR1 is SEHNR, CDR2 FQNEAQ, per germline (reference sequence). Here the CDR3 reads CASSFGTGHEKLFF. In DNA, the CDR3 is TGTGCCAGCAGCTTCGGGACAGGCCATGAAAAACTGTTTTTT.

This chain connects TRBV19 to TRBJ1-5; D gene unclear. The length of the CDR3 is 11 residues. Looked up from germline, CDR1 is LNHDA and CDR2 is SQIVND (reference sequence). Trimming cost V 6 bases and J 5 bases, with 5 bases left between them. The CDR3 sequence is CASSFYQPQHF. In DNA form, the CDR3 reads TGTGCCAGTAGCTTCTATCAGCCCCAGCATTTT.

Only one count was recorded for this clone. The chain employs TRBV18 and TRBJ2-1; TRBD2 aligns across 9 bases. CDR1 is KGHSH, CDR2 LQKENI, per germline. The CDR3 totals 19 residues. Unmatched junction bases numbered 12, after V lost 1 base and J lost 2 bases. The chain's CDR3 is CASSPRFPGSGSTYNEQFF. The CDR3 nucleotides are TGTGCCAGCTCACCACGTTTTCCTGGTAGCGGGAGTACCTACAATGAGCAGTTCTTC. Variable domain in full (rest from reference TRBV18 and TRBJ2-1): NAGVMQNPRHLVRRRGQEARLRCSPMKGHSHVYWYRQLPEEGLKFMVYLQKENIIDESGMPKERFSAEFPKEGPSILRIQQVVRGDSAAYFCASSPRFPGSGSTYNEQFFGPGTRLTVL.

The chain recombines TRBV4-3 with TRBJ2-3; 8 nucleotides agree with TRBD1. Germline V gene lookup returns CDR1 LGHNA and CDR2 YSLEER. CDR3 length: 15 residues. Germline trimming cut 2 bases from V and 4 bases from J; bases unmatched to any gene: 5. CDR3 region: CASSQSRGHADTQYF. The CDR3 DNA reads TGCGCCAGCAGCCAAAGCAGGGGGCACGCAGATACGCAGTATTTT.

The rearrangement uses TRBV5-5 and TRBJ1-3, with D uncertain. Trimming cost V 6 bases and J 0 bases, with 13 bases left between them. The CDR3 contains 15 residues. Per germline, CDR1 SGHKS and CDR2 YYEKEE (reference sequence). The DNA of the CDR3 is TGTGCCAGCACCTTCCTATCTGTCTCTGGAAACACCATATATTTT. Translation gives CASTFLSVSGNTIYF.

The V gene is TRBV7-9, the J gene TRBJ1-1, with TRBD1 matching over 7 bases. CDR1 and CDR2 from the germline V gene are SEHNR and FQNEAQ (reference sequence). V lost 5 bases and J lost 1; bases outside the gene matches: 4. The CDR3 is 14 residues long. The CDR3 bases are TGTGCCAGCAGCATGAACAGGGGGAACACTGAAGCTTTCTTT. This translates into CASSMNRGNTEAFF.

CDR3 DNA sequence: TGTGCCACCAATGGGGCAGATAATTCACCCCTCCACTTT. Its translation: CATNGADNSPLHF. The chain has TRBV10-3 and TRBJ1-6, with TRBD1 as a possible D gene (5 bases). Germline lookup yields CDR1 ENHRY and CDR2 SYGVKD. V was pared by 10 bases and J by 5 bases, with 12 bases between. This CDR3 is built from 13 residues.

The chain recombines TRBV5-6 with TRBJ2-1, with D possibly matching TRBD2 (5 bases). Deletions cut 3 bases from V and 2 bases from J, with 12 bases between. Germline values: CDR1 SGHDT, CDR2 YYEEEE. This CDR3 is built from 15 residues. The CDR3 spells CASSSPMRAYNEQFF. The CDR3 nucleotides read TGTGCCAGCAGCTCCCCGATGCGGGCCTACAATGAGCAGTTCTTC.

This chain uses TRBV24-1 with TRBJ2-3; TRBD2 matches 7 bases. This CDR3 has 16 amino acids. The V gene's germline CDR1 is KGHDR and CDR2 SFDVKD. The V and J ends lost 0 bases and 4 bases, in that order; junction bases with no gene match: 6. The CDR3 DNA is TGTGCCACCAGTGATTTGGGAGCGGGGTTCGCAGATACGCAGTATTTT. It specifies CATSDLGAGFADTQYF.

J is TRBJ2-2 and V is TRBV5-4, with 9 bases fitting TRBD1. The CDR3 spans 17 residues. The V and J ends lost 4 bases and 4 bases, in that order; junction bases with no gene match: 11. Germline assignment: CDR1 SGHNT and CDR2 YYREEE (reference sequence). CDR3 region: CASSRPSGQGLTGELFF. The DNA for the CDR3 is TGTGCCAGCAGCAGACCCTCGGGACAGGGCCTCACCGGGGAGCTGTTTTTT.

This clone was seen a single time. J is TRBJ1-2 and V is TRBV11-2, with D unresolved. Trimming took off 5 bases at V and 2 bases at J, with 27 bases between the two ends. This CDR3 region has 19 residues. Germline values: CDR1 SGHAT, CDR2 FQNNGV. The CDR3 DNA reads as TGTGCCAGCAGCCGTGATACTGGATTCCGGGATCCCGAGAACTATGGCTACACCTTC. This sequence encodes CASSRDTGFRDPENYGYTF.